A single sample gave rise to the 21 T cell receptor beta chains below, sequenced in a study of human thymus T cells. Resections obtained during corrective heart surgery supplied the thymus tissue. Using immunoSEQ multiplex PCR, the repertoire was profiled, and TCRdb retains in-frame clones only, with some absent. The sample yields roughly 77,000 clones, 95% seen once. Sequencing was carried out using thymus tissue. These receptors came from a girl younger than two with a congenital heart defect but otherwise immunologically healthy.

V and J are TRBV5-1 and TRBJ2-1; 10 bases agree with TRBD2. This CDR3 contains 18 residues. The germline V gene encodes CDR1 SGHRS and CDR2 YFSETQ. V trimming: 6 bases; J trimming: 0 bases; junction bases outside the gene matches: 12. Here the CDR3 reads CASIPPLAGVYSYNEQFF. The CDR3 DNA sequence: TGCGCCAGCATCCCCCCCCTAGCGGGAGTCTACTCCTACAATGAGCAGTTCTTC.

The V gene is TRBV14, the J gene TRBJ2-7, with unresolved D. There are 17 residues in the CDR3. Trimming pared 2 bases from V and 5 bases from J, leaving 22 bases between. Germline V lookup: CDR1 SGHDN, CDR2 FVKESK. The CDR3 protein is CASSQSNATTQPNEQYF. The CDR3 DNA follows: TGTGCCAGCAGCCAAAGTAACGCGACGACACAACCTAACGAGCAGTACTTC.

CDR3 bases: TGCGCCAGCAGTCAATACCCCCCTTTTTTGGGGACGAACCGGGGTGAGCAGTTCTTC. It specifies CASSQYPPFLGTNRGEQFF. The J gene is TRBJ2-1, the V gene TRBV23-1; tentatively, D is TRBD1 or TRBD2 (5 bases each). TRBV23-1 is an ORF for which the function is uncertain. V shed 1 base and J shed 9 bases, with 28 bases lying between them. The length of the CDR3 is 19 residues.

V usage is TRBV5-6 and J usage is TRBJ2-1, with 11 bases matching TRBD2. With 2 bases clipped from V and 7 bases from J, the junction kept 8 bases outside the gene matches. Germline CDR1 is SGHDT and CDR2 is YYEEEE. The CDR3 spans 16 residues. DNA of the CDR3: TGTGCCAGCAGCTTCTCTAGCGGGAGGTGGACTAATGAGCAGTTCTTC. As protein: CASSFSSGRWTNEQFF. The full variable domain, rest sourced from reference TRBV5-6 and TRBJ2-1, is DAGVTQSPTHLIKTRGQQVTLRCSPKSGHDTVSWYQQALGQGPQFIFQYYEEEERQRGNFPDRFSGHQFPNYSSELNVNALLLGDSALYLCASSFSSGRWTNEQFFGPGTRLTVL.

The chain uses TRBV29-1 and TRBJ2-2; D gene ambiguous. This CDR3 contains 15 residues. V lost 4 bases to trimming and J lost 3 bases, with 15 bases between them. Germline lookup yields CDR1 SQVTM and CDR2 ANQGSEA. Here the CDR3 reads CSVGNDFRDTGELFF. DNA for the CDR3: TGCAGCGTTGGAAATGACTTTAGGGACACCGGGGAGCTGTTTTTT.

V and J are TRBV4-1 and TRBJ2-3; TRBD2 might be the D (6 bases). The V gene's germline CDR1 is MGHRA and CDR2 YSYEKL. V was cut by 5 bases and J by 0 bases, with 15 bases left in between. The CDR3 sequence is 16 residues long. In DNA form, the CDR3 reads TGCGCCAGCAGCTGCGGGGCGGCTACTAGCACAGATACGCAGTATTTT. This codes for CASSCGAATSTDTQYF.

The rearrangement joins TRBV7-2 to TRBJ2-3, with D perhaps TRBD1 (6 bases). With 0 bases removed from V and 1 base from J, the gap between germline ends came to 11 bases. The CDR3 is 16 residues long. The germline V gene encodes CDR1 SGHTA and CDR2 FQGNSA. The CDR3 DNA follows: TGTGCCAGCAGCTTAGCGGGGGCCAAGGGCACAGATACGCAGTATTTT. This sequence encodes CASSLAGAKGTDTQYF. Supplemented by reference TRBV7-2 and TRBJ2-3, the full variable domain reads GAGVSQSPSNKVTEKGKDVELRCDPISGHTALYWYRQSLGQGLEFLIYFQGNSAPDKSGLPSDRFSAERTGGSVSTLTIQRTQQEDSAVYLCASSLAGAKGTDTQYFGPGTRLTVL.

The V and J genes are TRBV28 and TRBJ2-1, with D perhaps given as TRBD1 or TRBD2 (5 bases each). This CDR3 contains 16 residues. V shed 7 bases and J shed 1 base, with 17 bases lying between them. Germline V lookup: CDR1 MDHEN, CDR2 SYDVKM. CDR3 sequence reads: CASTQRGLLSYNEQFF. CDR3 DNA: TGTGCCAGCACCCAGAGGGGCCTCCTATCCTACAATGAGCAGTTCTTC.

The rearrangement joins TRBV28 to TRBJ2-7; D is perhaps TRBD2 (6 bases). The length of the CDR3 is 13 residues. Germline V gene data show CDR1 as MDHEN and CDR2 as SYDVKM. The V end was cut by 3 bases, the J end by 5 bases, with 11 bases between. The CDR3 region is CASSLGGSDEQYF. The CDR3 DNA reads TGTGCCAGCAGTTTGGGGGGTAGCGACGAGCAGTACTTC.

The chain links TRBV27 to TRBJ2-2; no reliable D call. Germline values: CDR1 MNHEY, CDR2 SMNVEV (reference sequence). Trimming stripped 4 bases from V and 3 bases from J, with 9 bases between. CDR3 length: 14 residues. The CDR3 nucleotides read TGTGCCAGCAGTTCCCCGACCTACACCGGGGAGCTGTTTTTT. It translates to CASSSPTYTGELFF.

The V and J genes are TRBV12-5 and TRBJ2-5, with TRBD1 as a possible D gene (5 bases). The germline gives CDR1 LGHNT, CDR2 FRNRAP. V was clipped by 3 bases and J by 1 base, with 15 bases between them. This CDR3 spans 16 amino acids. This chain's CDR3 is CASGLVDRQLQETQYF. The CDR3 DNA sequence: TGTGCTAGTGGTTTAGTCGACCGACAGCTCCAAGAGACCCAGTACTTC.

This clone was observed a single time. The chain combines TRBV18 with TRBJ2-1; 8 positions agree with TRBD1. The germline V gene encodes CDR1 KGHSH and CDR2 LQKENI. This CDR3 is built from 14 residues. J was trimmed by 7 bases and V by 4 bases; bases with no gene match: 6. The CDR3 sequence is CASSRRGQVNEQFF. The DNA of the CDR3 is TGTGCCAGCTCACGGCGGGGACAGGTTAATGAGCAGTTCTTC.

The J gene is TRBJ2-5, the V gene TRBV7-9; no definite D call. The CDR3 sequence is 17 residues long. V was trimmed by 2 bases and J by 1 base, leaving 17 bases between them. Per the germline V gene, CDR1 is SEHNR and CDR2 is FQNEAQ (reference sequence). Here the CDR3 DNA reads TGTGCCAGCAGCTTATGGCCTTGGGCCGGGCCCCAAGAGACCCAGTACTTC. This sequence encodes CASSLWPWAGPQETQYF.

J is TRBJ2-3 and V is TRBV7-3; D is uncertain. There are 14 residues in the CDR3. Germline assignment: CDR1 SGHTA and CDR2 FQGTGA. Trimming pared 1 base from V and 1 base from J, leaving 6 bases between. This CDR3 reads CASSLRKGTDTQYF. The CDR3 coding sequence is TGTGCCAGCAGCTTAAGGAAGGGCACAGATACGCAGTATTTT. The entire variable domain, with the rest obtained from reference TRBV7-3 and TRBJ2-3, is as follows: GAGVSQTPSNKVTEKGKYVELRCDPISGHTALYWYRQSLGQGPEFLIYFQGTGAADDSGLPNDRFFAVRPEGSVSTLKIQRTERGDSAVYLCASSLRKGTDTQYFGPGTRLTVL.

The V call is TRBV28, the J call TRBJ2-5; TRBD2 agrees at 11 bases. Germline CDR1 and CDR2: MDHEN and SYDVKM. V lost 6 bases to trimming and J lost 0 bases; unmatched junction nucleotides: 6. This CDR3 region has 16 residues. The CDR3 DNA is TGTGCCAGCAGACGTCCGGGACTAGCGGACCAAGAGACCCAGTACTTC. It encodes CASRRPGLADQETQYF.

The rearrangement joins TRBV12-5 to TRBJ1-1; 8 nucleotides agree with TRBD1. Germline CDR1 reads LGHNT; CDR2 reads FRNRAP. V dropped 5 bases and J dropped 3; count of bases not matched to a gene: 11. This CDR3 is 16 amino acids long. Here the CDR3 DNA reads TGTGCTAGTGGTCCCCAACTCAGGGGGCCCCACACTGAAGCTTTCTTT. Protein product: CASGPQLRGPHTEAFF. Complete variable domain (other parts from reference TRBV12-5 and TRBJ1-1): DARVTQTPRHKVTEMGQEVTMRCQPILGHNTVFWYRQTMMQGLELLAYFRNRAPLDDSGMPKDRFSAEMPDATLATLKIQPSEPRDSAVYFCASGPQLRGPHTEAFFGQGTRLTVV.

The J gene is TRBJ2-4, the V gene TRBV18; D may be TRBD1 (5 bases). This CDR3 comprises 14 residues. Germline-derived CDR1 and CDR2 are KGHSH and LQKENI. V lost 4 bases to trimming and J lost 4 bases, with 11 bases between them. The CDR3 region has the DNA TGTGCCAGCTCACGGGCCAGGGTAAAAAACATTCAGTACTTC. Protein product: CASSRARVKNIQYF.

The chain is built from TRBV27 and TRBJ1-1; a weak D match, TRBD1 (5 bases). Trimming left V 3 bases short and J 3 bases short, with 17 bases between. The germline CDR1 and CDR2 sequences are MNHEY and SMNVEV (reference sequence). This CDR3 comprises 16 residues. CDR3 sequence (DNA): TGTGCCAGCAGTTTGGTCTTCGGAGGGGCCTACACTGAAGCTTTCTTT. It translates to CASSLVFGGAYTEAFF.

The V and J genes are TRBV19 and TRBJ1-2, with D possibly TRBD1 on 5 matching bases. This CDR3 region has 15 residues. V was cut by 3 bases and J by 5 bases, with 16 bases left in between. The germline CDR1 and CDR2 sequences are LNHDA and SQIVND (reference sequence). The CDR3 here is CASSIPIRDPYGYTF. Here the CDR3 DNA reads TGTGCCAGTAGTATCCCTATCCGGGACCCTTATGGCTACACCTTC. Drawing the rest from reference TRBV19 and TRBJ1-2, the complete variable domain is DGGITQSPKYLFRKEGQNVTLSCEQNLNHDAMYWYRQDPGQGLRLIYYSQIVNDFQKGDIAEGYSVSREKKESFPLTVTSAQKNPTAFYLCASSIPIRDPYGYTFGSGTRLTVV.

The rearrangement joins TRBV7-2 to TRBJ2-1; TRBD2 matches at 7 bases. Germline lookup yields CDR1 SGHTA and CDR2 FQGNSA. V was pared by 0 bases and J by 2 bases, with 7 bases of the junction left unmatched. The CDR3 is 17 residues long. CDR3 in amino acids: CASSLASLADAYNEQFF. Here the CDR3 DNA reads TGTGCCAGCAGCTTAGCGTCTCTAGCGGACGCCTACAATGAGCAGTTCTTC.

CDR3 sequence: CASSPLLGINLYGYTF. The CDR3 coding sequence is TGTGCCAGCAGTCCTCTTCTCGGCATAAACCTCTATGGCTACACCTTC. The V and J genes are TRBV6-6 and TRBJ1-2; D unclear. This CDR3 is 16 amino acids long. Per germline, CDR1 MNHNY and CDR2 SVGAGI (reference sequence). The V end lost 5 bases, the J end lost 4 bases, and 20 bases lay between the germline ends.